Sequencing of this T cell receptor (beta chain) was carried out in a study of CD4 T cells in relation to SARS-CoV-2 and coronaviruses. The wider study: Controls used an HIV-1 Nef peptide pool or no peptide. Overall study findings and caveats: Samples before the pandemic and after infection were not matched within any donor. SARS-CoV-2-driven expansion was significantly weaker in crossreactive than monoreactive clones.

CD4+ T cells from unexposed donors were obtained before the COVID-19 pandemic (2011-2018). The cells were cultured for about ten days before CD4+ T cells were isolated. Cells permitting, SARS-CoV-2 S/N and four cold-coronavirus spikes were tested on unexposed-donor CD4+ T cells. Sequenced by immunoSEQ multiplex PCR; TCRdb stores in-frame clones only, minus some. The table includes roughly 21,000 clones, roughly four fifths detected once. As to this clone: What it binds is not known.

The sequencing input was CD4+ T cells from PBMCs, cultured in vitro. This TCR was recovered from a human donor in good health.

Written as DNA, the CDR3 is TGTGCCATCAGTGAGTCGATGGGTTTCGGCTACACCTTC. Protein: CAISESMGFGYTF. This chain joins TRBV10-3 and TRBJ1-2; no reliable D call. Trimming removed 0 bases from V and 8 bases from J, with 10 bases in between. This CDR3 comprises 13 residues. CDR1 ENHRY and CDR2 SYGVKD come from the germline V gene.